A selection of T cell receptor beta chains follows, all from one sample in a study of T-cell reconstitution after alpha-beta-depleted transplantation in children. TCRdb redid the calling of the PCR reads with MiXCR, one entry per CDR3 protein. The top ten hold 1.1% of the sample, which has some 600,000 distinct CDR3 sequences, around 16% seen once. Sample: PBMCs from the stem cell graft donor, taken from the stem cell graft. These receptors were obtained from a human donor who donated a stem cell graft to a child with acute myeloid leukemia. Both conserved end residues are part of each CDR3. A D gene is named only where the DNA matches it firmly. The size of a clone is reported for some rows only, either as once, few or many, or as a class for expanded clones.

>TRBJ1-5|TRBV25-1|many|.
CASSDETDAYSNQPQHF
TGTGCCAGCAGTGACGAGACGGACGCTTATAGCAATCAGCCCCAGCATTTT
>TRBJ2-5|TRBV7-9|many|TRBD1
CASSLWGQRETQYF
TGTGCCAGCAGCTTATGGGGACAGAGAGAGACCCAGTACTTC
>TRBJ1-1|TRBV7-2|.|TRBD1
CASSSDRSAFF
TGTGCCAGCAGCTCGGACAGGTCGGCTTTCTTT
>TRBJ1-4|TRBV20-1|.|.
CSARTLGEKLFF
TGCAGTGCTAGGACATTGGGTGAAAAACTGTTTTTT
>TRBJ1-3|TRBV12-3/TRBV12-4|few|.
CASSFVRDFAGNTIYF
TGTGCCAGCAGTTTCGTCCGGGATTTTGCTGGAAACACCATATATTTT
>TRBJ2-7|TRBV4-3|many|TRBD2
CASSKEATSPSYEQYF
TGCGCCAGCAGCAAAGAGGCGACTAGCCCCTCCTACGAGCAGTACTTC
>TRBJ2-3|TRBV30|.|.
CAWSVHRDTQYF
TGTGCCTGGAGTGTACACCGGGATACGCAGTATTTT
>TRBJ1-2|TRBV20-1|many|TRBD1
CSAPGQAYGYTF
TGCAGTGCTCCGGGACAGGCGTATGGCTACACCTTC
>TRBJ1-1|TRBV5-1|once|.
CASSLESPVETEAFF
TGCGCCAGCAGCTTGGAAAGCCCTGTTGAGACTGAAGCTTTCTTT
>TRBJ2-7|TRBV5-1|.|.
CASSLVVTADEQYF
TGCGCCAGCAGCTTGGTGGTGACAGCTGACGAGCAGTACTTC
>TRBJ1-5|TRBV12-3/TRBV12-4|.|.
CASRPGSNQPQHF
TGTGCCAGCCGCCCGGGTTCCAATCAGCCCCAGCATTTT
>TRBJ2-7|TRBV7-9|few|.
CASSSDLHEQYF
TGTGCCAGCAGCTCGGACTTGCACGAGCAGTACTTC
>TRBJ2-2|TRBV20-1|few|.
CSASRPANTGELFF
TGCAGTGCCAGTAGGCCAGCGAACACCGGGGAGCTGTTTTTT